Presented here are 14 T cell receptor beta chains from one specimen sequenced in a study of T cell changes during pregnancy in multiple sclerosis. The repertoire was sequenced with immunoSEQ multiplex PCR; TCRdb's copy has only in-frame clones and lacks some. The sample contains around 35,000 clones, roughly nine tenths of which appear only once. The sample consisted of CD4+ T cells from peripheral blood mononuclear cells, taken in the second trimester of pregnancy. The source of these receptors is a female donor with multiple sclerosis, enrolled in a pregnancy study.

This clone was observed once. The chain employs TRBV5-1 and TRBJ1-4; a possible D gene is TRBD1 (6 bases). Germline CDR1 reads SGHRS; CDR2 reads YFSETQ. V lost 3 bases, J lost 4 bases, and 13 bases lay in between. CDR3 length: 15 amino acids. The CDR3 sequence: CASSSTTGSNEKLFF. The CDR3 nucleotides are TGCGCCAGCAGCTCAACGACAGGCAGTAATGAAAAACTGTTTTTT.

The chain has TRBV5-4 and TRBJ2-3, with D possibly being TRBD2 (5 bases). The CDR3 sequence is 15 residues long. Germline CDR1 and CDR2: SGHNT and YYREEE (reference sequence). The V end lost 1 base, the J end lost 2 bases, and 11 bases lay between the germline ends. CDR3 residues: CASSLQNGNTDTQYF. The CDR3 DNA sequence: TGTGCCAGCAGCTTGCAGAACGGGAACACAGATACGCAGTATTTT.

In DNA form, the CDR3 reads TGCAGCGTTGGGGAAGGGGACAGGATCCAAGAGACCCAGTACTTC. It specifies CSVGEGDRIQETQYF. The chain links TRBV29-1 to TRBJ2-5; 8 bases are shared with TRBD1. Germline V gene sequence: CDR1 SQVTM, CDR2 ANQGSEA. J gave up 1 base and V 4 bases, and 8 bases lay outside the gene matches. This CDR3 has 15 residues.

This CDR3 reads CASSVGTSADYGYTF. CDR3 sequence (DNA): TGTGCCAGCAGCGTAGGTACATCGGCGGACTATGGCTACACCTTC. The V and J genes are TRBV9 and TRBJ1-2; D is undetermined. The germline V and J ends were trimmed by 0 bases and 3 bases, with 12 bases remaining between them. From germline, CDR1 is SGDLS and CDR2 YYNGEE. The CDR3 contains 15 residues.

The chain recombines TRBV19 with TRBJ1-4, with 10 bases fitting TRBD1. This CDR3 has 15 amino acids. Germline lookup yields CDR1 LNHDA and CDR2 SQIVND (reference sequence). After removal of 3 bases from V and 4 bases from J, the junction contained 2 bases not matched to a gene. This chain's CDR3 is CASSIRDRGNEKLFF. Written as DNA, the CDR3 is TGTGCCAGTAGTATCCGGGACAGGGGTAATGAAAAACTGTTTTTT.

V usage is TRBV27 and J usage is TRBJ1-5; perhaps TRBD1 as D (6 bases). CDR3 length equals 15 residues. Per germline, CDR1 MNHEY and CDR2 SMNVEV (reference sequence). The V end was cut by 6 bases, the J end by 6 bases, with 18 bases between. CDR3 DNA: TGTGCCAGCAGAGCCGTTCAGGGGTTGGGTCAGCCCCAGCATTTT. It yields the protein CASRAVQGLGQPQHF.

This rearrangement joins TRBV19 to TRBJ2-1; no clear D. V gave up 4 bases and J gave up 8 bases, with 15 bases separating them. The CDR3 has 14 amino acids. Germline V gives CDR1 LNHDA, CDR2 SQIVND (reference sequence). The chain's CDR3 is CASSTSPLSDEQFF. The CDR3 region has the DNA TGTGCCAGTAGTACCTCCCCCCTTAGTGATGAGCAGTTCTTC.

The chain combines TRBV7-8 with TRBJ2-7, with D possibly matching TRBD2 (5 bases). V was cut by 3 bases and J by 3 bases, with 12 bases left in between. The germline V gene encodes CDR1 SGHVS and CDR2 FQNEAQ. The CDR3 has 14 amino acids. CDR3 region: CASSLRPGLYEQYF. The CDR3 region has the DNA TGTGCCAGCAGCTTGCGGCCAGGACTCTACGAGCAGTACTTC.

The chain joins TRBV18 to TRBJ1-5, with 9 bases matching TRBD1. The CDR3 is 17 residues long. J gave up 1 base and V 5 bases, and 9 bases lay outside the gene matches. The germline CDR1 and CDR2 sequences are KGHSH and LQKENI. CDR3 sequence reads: CASSSTKGQGSNQPQHF. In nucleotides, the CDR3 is TGTGCCAGCTCATCAACAAAGGGACAGGGAAGCAATCAGCCCCAGCATTTT.

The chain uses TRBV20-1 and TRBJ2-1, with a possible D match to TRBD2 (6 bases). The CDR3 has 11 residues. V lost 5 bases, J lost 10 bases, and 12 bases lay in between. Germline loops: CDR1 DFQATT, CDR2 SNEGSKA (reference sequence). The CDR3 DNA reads TGCAGTGCTCAGGACTATTGGGAGCAGTTCTTC. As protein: CSAQDYWEQFF.

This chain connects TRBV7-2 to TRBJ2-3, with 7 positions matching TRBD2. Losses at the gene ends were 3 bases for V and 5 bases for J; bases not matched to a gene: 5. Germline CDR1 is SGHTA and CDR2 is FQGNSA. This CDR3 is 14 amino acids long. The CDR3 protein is CASSFSGVGDTQYF. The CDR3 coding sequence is TGTGCCAGCAGCTTCAGCGGGGTCGGAGATACGCAGTATTTT. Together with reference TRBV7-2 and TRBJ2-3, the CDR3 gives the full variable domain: GAGVSQSPSNKVTEKGKDVELRCDPISGHTALYWYRQSLGQGLEFLIYFQGNSAPDKSGLPSDRFSAERTGGSVSTLTIQRTQQEDSAVYLCASSFSGVGDTQYFGPGTRLTVL.

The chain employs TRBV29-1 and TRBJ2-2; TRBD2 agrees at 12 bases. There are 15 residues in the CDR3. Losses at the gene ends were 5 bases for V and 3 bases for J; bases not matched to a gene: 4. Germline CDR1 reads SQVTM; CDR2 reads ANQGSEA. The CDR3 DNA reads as TGCAGCGTTAAGAGACTAGCGGGAGACACCGGGGAGCTGTTTTTT. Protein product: CSVKRLAGDTGELFF.

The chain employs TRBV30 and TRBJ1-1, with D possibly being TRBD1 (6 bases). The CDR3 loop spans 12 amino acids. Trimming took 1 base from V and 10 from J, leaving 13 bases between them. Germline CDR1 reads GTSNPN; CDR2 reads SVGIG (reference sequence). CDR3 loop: CAWSATGSRAFF. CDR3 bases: TGTGCCTGGAGTGCCACAGGGTCTAGAGCTTTCTTT.

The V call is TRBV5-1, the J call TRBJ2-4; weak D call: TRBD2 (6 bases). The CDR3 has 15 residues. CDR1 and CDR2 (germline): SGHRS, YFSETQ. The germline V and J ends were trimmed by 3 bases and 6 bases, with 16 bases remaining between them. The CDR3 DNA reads TGCGCCAGCAGCTGGGACCGGGGGTCGGGAAACATTCAGTACTTC. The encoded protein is CASSWDRGSGNIQYF.